This paragraph covers one TCR beta chain sequence. The PCR ran on 60 Vbeta and 13 Jbeta primers. Sequenced by immunoSEQ multiplex PCR; TCRdb stores in-frame clones only, minus some. The sample has 90,000 to 120,000 clones; 81% are singletons. The entry originates in a study of cytomegalovirus exposure and HLA in healthy donors. Looked up from germline, CDR1 is MRHNA and CDR2 is SNTAGT. The V segment lost 3 bases and the J segment 2 bases; nucleotides outside the gene matches: 2. The CDR3 has 15 residues. Input material: PBMCs. This sequence originates from a young man in good health and CMV-seronegative. The V and J genes are TRBV6-4 and TRBJ2-3; the match to TRBD2 covers 10 bases. In nucleotides, the CDR3 is TGTGCCAGCAGTGAAGCGGGAGGGAACACAGATACGCAGTATTTT. Its translation is CASSEAGGNTDTQYF.